This TCR beta chain appears in the sequencing data of a study of cytomegalovirus exposure and HLA in healthy donors. Study summary: Assignment to the Caucasian-associated ancestry cluster applied to around 82% of the approximately 420 genotyped donors.

The PCR was carried out with 60 Vbeta primers and 13 Jbeta primers. Measured with immunoSEQ multiplex PCR; TCRdb has only the in-frame clones, and not every one. The sample consists of under 200,000 clones, almost 80% of them appearing once. Trimming took 9 bases from V and 4 from J; bases not matched to a gene: 10. The CDR3 sequence is 15 residues long. The germline V gene has CDR1 MNHNS and CDR2 SASEGT. The receptor's source is a man aged 45-60 years in good health and CMV-seropositive. The chain combines TRBV6-1 with TRBJ1-1, with 11 bases aligning to TRBD1. The sequenced sample was PBMCs. As DNA, the CDR3 is TGTGCCAGTCGAAGAGCCGGGACAGGGGGCACTGAAGCTTTCTTT. Its protein is CASRRAGTGGTEAFF.